This is a list of T cell receptor beta chains from one sample in a study of Ad26.COV2.S vaccination and SARS-CoV-2 variants. Clones were read by immunoSEQ multiplex PCR, and TCRdb kept only the in-frame ones, dropping some. The sample shows roughly 400,000 clones, roughly 88% of them seen only once. The source material was peripheral blood, sampled in a trial of Ad26.COV2.S vaccine versus placebo. The source is a person aged 18-60 years who received the Ad26.COV2.S COVID-19 vaccine or a placebo. CDR3s include the opening cysteine and the closing phenylalanine or tryptophan. Some rows have no size entry. The others give once, few or many, or a class for an expanded clone.

>TRBV27|TRBJ2-7|once
CASSFQGAHEQYF
>TRBV27|TRBJ1-5|NA
CASSLKFGGLQYQPQHF
>TRBV27|TRBJ1-6|NA
CASRARGRGSPLHF
>TRBV24-1|TRBJ2-5|NA
CATRGSQETQYF
>TRBV15|TRBJ1-5|NA
CATSRGRNQPQHF
>TRBV29-1|TRBJ2-1|NA
CSVGGLAGEGSYNEQFF
>TRBV27|TRBJ2-5|NA
CASSSRPGLAGKETQYF
>TRBV6-2/TRBV6-3|TRBJ2-3|NA
CASSPGQGALDTQYF
>TRBV3-1/TRBV3-2|TRBJ2-2|once
CASSPGQQNTGELFF
>TRBV15|TRBJ2-7|NA
CATSRDKLAGIYEQYF
>TRBV28|TRBJ2-5|NA
CASSSLGGGQETQYF
>TRBV3-1/TRBV3-2|TRBJ2-3|NA
CASSQDGRGRGTDTQYF
>TRBV27|TRBJ2-7|NA
CASSPPGTGAIYEQYF
>TRBV9|TRBJ2-7|NA
CASSVADGSSYEQYF
>TRBV4-1|TRBJ1-3|NA
CASSQESNTIRPGNTIYF
>TRBV6-4|TRBJ1-6|NA
CASRARSDNSPLHF
>TRBV7-2|TRBJ2-1|NA
CASSLRLGRNEQFF
>TRBV10-3|TRBJ1-5|NA
CAISGQLNQPQHF
>TRBV27|TRBJ2-7|NA
CASSLTGQGRNEQYF
>TRBV10-3|TRBJ2-7|few
CAIREGLAEEQYF
>TRBV4-1|TRBJ1-6|NA
CASSSVGGRDSPLHF
>TRBV3-1/TRBV3-2|TRBJ1-1|NA
CASRDREWSGTEAFF
>TRBV7-2|TRBJ2-3|NA
CASSLQGLFSTDTQYF
>TRBV6-7|TRBJ2-3|NA
CASNQPAISTDTQYF
>TRBV7-9|TRBJ2-3|NA
CASAVQAGGPTDTQYF
>TRBV10-3|TRBJ1-2|few
CATTGGNYGYTF
>TRBV5-5|TRBJ2-1|NA
CASSTGGSSDEQFF